The rows below give T cell receptor beta chains drawn from one sample of a study of blood T cell repertoires in COVID-19. The protocol was immunoSEQ multiplex PCR, while the TCRdb copy is restricted to in-frame clones and leaves out a portion. Of some 70,000 clones listed, more than 85% are singletons. The sample consisted of peripheral blood. All receptors come from a human donor with active COVID-19. The donor label of this sample is uncertain. Both conserved end residues are part of each CDR3. A D gene is named only where the DNA matches it firmly. Size is omitted from some rows. Given values are once, few, many or a class for expanded clones.

CDR3 length: 14
D gene: TRBD1
J gene: TRBJ2-7
V gene: TRBV5-1
clone size: .
CDR3 DNA: TGCGCCAGCAGCTTGGGGGACAGGGTCTACGAGCAGTACTTC
CDR3 protein: CASSLGDRVYEQYF

CDR3 length: 14
D gene: TRBD2
J gene: TRBJ2-5
V gene: TRBV9
clone size: once
CDR3 DNA: TGTGCCAGCAGCGGAGGACTAGCGTCGGAGACCCAGTACTTC
CDR3 protein: CASSGGLASETQYF

CDR3 length: 13
D gene: TRBD1
J gene: TRBJ1-2
V gene: TRBV6-7
clone size: .
CDR3 DNA: TGTGCCAGCTCCCGGACAGGGAGTCATAGCTACACCTTC
CDR3 protein: CASSRTGSHSYTF

CDR3 length: 17
D gene: TRBD2
J gene: TRBJ2-1
V gene: TRBV11-3
clone size: .
CDR3 DNA: TGTGCCAGCAGCTCCTCTCTTACTAGCGGGAGTGACAATGAGCAGTTCTTC
CDR3 protein: CASSSSLTSGSDNEQFF

CDR3 length: 15
D gene: TRBD2
J gene: TRBJ2-7
V gene: TRBV28
clone size: .
CDR3 DNA: TGTGCCAGCAGTTCCCGGAACGGGAGGCTATACGAGCAGTACTTC
CDR3 protein: CASSSRNGRLYEQYF

CDR3 length: 13
D gene: .
J gene: TRBJ2-1
V gene: TRBV24-1
clone size: .
CDR3 DNA: TGTGCCACCAGTGCGGGGGACGGACAAGGGCAGTTCTTC
CDR3 protein: CATSAGDGQGQFF

CDR3 length: 15
D gene: .
J gene: TRBJ1-5
V gene: TRBV7-8
clone size: .
CDR3 DNA: TGTGCCAGCACCGCGACAGGAGATGGCAATCAGCCCCAGCATTTT
CDR3 protein: CASTATGDGNQPQHF

CDR3 length: 15
D gene: .
J gene: TRBJ2-2
V gene: TRBV18
clone size: once
CDR3 DNA: TGTGCCAGCTCACCGCGGACTGCGAACACCGGGGAGCTGTTTTTT
CDR3 protein: CASSPRTANTGELFF

CDR3 length: 13
D gene: .
J gene: TRBJ1-2
V gene: TRBV29-1
clone size: .
CDR3 DNA: TGCAGCGTTGAAGATATGTCCTATTACGGGGACACCTTC
CDR3 protein: CSVEDMSYYGDTF

CDR3 length: 16
D gene: .
J gene: TRBJ1-6
V gene: TRBV4-2
clone size: .
CDR3 DNA: TGTGCCAGCAGCCCACAAGGACAGTCCTATAATTCACCCCTCCACTTT
CDR3 protein: CASSPQGQSYNSPLHF

CDR3 length: 13
D gene: .
J gene: TRBJ1-5
V gene: TRBV27
clone size: .
CDR3 DNA: TGTGCCAGCGGTGGAGTAAGCAATCAGCCCCAGCATTTT
CDR3 protein: CASGGVSNQPQHF

CDR3 length: 16
D gene: TRBD1
J gene: TRBJ2-2
V gene: TRBV28
clone size: .
CDR3 DNA: TGTGCCAGCAGTCCCTCTGGGACAGGGGGAACCGGGGAGCTGTTTTTT
CDR3 protein: CASSPSGTGGTGELFF

CDR3 length: 16
D gene: .
J gene: TRBJ2-7
V gene: TRBV27
clone size: .
CDR3 DNA: TGTGCCAGCAGTCTTTCTGGAGGACAGCCTTCCTACGAGCAGTACTTC
CDR3 protein: CASSLSGGQPSYEQYF

CDR3 length: 15
D gene: TRBD1
J gene: TRBJ1-4
V gene: TRBV14
clone size: .
CDR3 DNA: TGTGCCAGCAGCCTTCGACAGGGGGACAATGAAAAACTGTTTTTT
CDR3 protein: CASSLRQGDNEKLFF

CDR3 length: 15
D gene: TRBD1
J gene: TRBJ2-3
V gene: TRBV6-5
clone size: .
CDR3 DNA: TGTGCCAGCACCGACAGGGACAGGTCTACAGATACGCAGTATTTT
CDR3 protein: CASTDRDRSTDTQYF